Following are 11 T cell receptor beta chains from one sample sequenced in a study of T cells in Graves' hyperthyroidism and ophthalmopathy. Amplification targeted TCR beta CDR3 regions from RNA transcripts. Primed by the HTBI set, a first-round RT-PCR was run on the TCR CDR3. MiXCR was run by TCRdb on the multiplex PCR reads, yielding one entry per CDR3 protein. Of roughly 180,000 distinct CDR3 sequences listed, more than 15% were seen once; the top ten hold roughly 32%. Specimen: blood. These receptor sequences come from a woman aged 50 to 60 with Graves' hyperthyroidism.

This clonotype came up many times. The chain joins TRBV20-1 to TRBJ1-2, with 7 bases matching TRBD1. In germline, CDR1 is DFQATT, CDR2 SNEGSKA (reference sequence). V was clipped by 3 bases and J by 3 bases; unmatched bases: 4. The CDR3 covers 13 residues. The CDR3 is CSASRGLDYGYTF. The DNA for the CDR3 is TGCAGTGCTAGCAGGGGGTTGGACTATGGCTACACCTTC.

This clonotype was seen repeatedly, ten times or more. The CDR3 coding sequence is TGTGCCAGCAGTTACGGGACAGGGCTCTACAATGAGCAGTTCTTC. Encoded protein: CASSYGTGLYNEQFF. The chain has TRBV6-5 and TRBJ2-1, with TRBD1 identical over 9 bases. With 2 bases clipped from V and 3 bases from J, the junction kept 2 bases outside the gene matches. The CDR3 consists of 15 residues. The germline V gene encodes CDR1 MNHEY and CDR2 SVGAGI.

This clonotype has a count of ten or more. The V and J genes are TRBV15 and TRBJ2-1; D gene uncertain. Trimming took 5 bases from V and 7 from J, leaving 15 bases between them. CDR1 and CDR2 from the germline V gene are LNHNV and YYDKDF (reference sequence). The CDR3 has 14 residues. The CDR3 is CATSPTYGRNEQFF. The DNA of the CDR3 is TGTGCCACCAGCCCGACCTATGGGCGTAATGAGCAGTTCTTC.

The V gene is TRBV7-2, the J gene TRBJ2-1; a possible D gene is TRBD1 (6 bases). The CDR3 contains 15 residues. CDR1 is SGHTA, CDR2 FQGNSA, per germline. Deletions cut 3 bases from V and 6 bases from J, with 15 bases between. The chain's CDR3 is CASSFSTGSGNEQFF. The CDR3 region has the DNA TGTGCCAGCAGCTTCTCAACAGGGTCGGGCAATGAGCAGTTCTTC. Complete variable domain (other parts from reference TRBV7-2 and TRBJ2-1): GAGVSQSPSNKVTEKGKDVELRCDPISGHTALYWYRQSLGQGLEFLIYFQGNSAPDKSGLPSDRFSAERTGGSVSTLTIQRTQQEDSAVYLCASSFSTGSGNEQFFGPGTRLTVL.

In regard to this clonotype: A much bigger clone sits one base away, suggesting this may be a read error. This rearrangement joins TRBV7-9 to TRBJ1-2; D unresolved. Trimming removed 5 bases from V and 4 bases from J, with 14 bases in between. The CDR3 length is 14 residues. From germline, CDR1 is SEHNR and CDR2 FQNEAQ (reference sequence). The CDR3 loop is CASSLGKAFYGYTF. The CDR3 DNA sequence: TGTGCCAGCAGCCTAGGAAAGGCGTTCTATGGCTACACCTTC. Supplemented by reference TRBV7-9 and TRBJ1-2, the full variable domain reads DTGVSQNPRHKITKRGQNVTFRCDPISEHNRLYWYRQTLGQGPEFLTYFQNEAQLEKSRLLSDRFSAERPKGSFSTLEIQRTEQGDSAMYLCASSLGKAFYGYTFGSGTRLTVV.

This clonotype was recorded once. The gene calls are TRBV28 and TRBJ1-3; D is unclear. V lost 10 bases to trimming and J lost 2 bases, with 15 bases between them. The CDR3 totals 14 residues. From germline, CDR1 is MDHEN and CDR2 SYDVKM. This CDR3 is CATNLRGTGNTIYF. The CDR3 bases are TGTGCCACCAACCTTCGGGGTACTGGAAACACCATATATTTT.

This clonotype appeared many times. This sequence joins TRBV7-8 and TRBJ2-5, with D perhaps matching TRBD1 (5 bases). CDR3 size: 14 residues. V gave up 5 bases and J gave up 1 base, with 11 bases separating them. In germline, CDR1 is SGHVS, CDR2 FQNEAQ. The CDR3 nucleotides are TGTGCCAGCAGCCTCCCGACAGCCCAAGAGACCCAGTACTTC. It specifies CASSLPTAQETQYF.

This clonotype appeared many times. The rearrangement joins TRBV29-1 to TRBJ1-2, with 8 positions matching TRBD1. Trimming cost V 6 bases and J 4 bases; bases outside gene matches: 7. Germline values: CDR1 SQVTM, CDR2 ANQGSEA. The CDR3 spans 13 residues. CDR3 in amino acids: CSVRTGQGYGYTF. The CDR3 nucleotides read TGCAGCGTCCGGACAGGGCAGGGCTATGGCTACACCTTC.

Ten or more counts support this clonotype. CDR3 DNA sequence: TGTGCCAGCAGCGTAGGGAGGAACAGCTTCTACGAGCAGTACTTC. It translates to CASSVGRNSFYEQYF. V and J are TRBV9 and TRBJ2-7; tentatively, D is TRBD2 (5 bases). The CDR3 consists of 15 residues. Trimming cost V 0 bases and J 3 bases, with 13 bases left between them. Germline V gives CDR1 SGDLS, CDR2 YYNGEE.

This clonotype occurred many times. This chain links TRBV2 with TRBJ2-7; the D call may be TRBD1 or TRBD2 (5 bases each). Germline V lookup: CDR1 SNHLY, CDR2 FYNNEI. The CDR3 length is 14 residues. V was cut by 3 bases and J by 0 bases, with 9 bases left in between. CDR3 in amino acids: CASSDMGDSYEQYF. CDR3 DNA sequence: TGTGCCAGCAGTGATATGGGGGACTCCTACGAGCAGTACTTC.

This sequence joins TRBV5-1 and TRBJ2-1; 7 nucleotides match TRBD2. V gave up 4 bases and J gave up 2 bases; unmatched junction bases: 6. The germline gives CDR1 SGHRS, CDR2 YFSETQ. The CDR3 sequence is 15 residues long. CDR3 in DNA: TGCGCCAGCAGCCGGATGGCGGGAGCCTACAATGAGCAGTTCTTC. Amino acid sequence: CASSRMAGAYNEQFF.